These 5 T cell receptor beta chains were all obtained from the same sample, sequenced in a study of cytomegalovirus exposure and HLA in healthy donors. The repertoire was sequenced with immunoSEQ multiplex PCR; TCRdb's copy has only in-frame clones and lacks some. This table has 200,000 or so clones, roughly 84% appearing once. The sequenced material came from PBMCs. The receptors were gathered from a woman under 30 in good health and CMV-seropositive.

In its sample, this clone was seen once. The V gene is TRBV29-1, the J gene TRBJ2-3; D is undetermined. Per germline, CDR1 SQVTM and CDR2 ANQGSEA. The CDR3 covers 15 residues. V dropped 4 bases and J dropped 2 bases, with 16 bases sitting between them. The CDR3 sequence is CSVGAPVRSTDTQYF. The CDR3 DNA follows: TGCAGCGTTGGGGCTCCGGTTAGGTCCACAGATACGCAGTATTTT.

The genes are TRBV15 and TRBJ1-2; the D is unclear. Germline lookup yields CDR1 LNHNV and CDR2 YYDKDF (reference sequence). Trimming took 0 bases from V and 5 from J, leaving 22 bases between them. The CDR3 has 18 amino acids. CDR3 loop: CATSRDLRHDFRKYGYTF. As DNA, the CDR3 is TGTGCCACCAGCAGAGATCTACGCCACGACTTCCGGAAGTATGGCTACACCTTC.

The rearrangement uses TRBV25-1 and TRBJ1-5; TRBD1 matches 7 bases. J was trimmed by 2 bases and V by 3 bases; bases with no gene match: 1. This CDR3 has 14 amino acids. CDR1 and CDR2 (germline): MGHDK, SYGVNS. The DNA for the CDR3 is TGTGCCAGCAGTGATGGGACAGGCAATCAGCCCCAGCATTTT. This translates into CASSDGTGNQPQHF. The whole variable domain, remainder taken from reference TRBV25-1 and TRBJ1-5, is EADIYQTPRYLVIGTGKKITLECSQTMGHDKMYWYQQDPGMELHLIHYSYGVNSTEKGDLSSESTVSRIRTEHFPLTLESARPSHTSQYLCASSDGTGNQPQHFGDGTRLSIL.

The chain combines TRBV9 with TRBJ1-5; TRBD1 might be the D (5 bases). There are 15 residues in the CDR3. Trimming removed 1 base from V and 7 bases from J, with 15 bases in between. Germline V gene sequence: CDR1 SGDLS, CDR2 YYNGEE. The CDR3 coding sequence is TGTGCCAGCAGCGTATCGGGGGTAAGTCGCCAGCCCCAGCATTTT. It yields the protein CASSVSGVSRQPQHF.

V is TRBV4-2 and J is TRBJ2-3, with 10 nucleotides matching TRBD2. The V gene's germline CDR1 is LGHNA and CDR2 YNFKEQ. This CDR3 contains 18 residues. The trim removed 4 bases at V and 3 bases at J, leaving 13 bases unmatched. CDR3 loop: CASSRDGASGRKTDTQYF. In DNA, the CDR3 is TGTGCCAGCAGCCGTGATGGGGCTAGCGGGAGAAAAACAGATACGCAGTATTTT.